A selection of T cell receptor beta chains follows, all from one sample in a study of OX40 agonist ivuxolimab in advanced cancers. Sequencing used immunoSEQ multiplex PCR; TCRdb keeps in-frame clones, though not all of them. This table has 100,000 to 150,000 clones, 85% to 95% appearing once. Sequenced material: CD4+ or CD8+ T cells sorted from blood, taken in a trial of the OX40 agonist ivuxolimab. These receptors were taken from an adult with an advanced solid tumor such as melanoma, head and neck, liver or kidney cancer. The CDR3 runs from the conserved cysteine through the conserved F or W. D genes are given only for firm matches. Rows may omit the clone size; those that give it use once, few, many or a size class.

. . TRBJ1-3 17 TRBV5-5 CASSQPLRRTRGNTIYF TGTGCCAGCAGCCAGCCACTGCGCAGGACACGTGGAAACACCATATATTTT
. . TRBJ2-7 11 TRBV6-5 CASTQGYEQYF TGTGCCAGCACCCAGGGATACGAGCAGTACTTC
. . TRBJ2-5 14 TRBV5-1 CASSLEGEKETQYF TGCGCCAGCAGCTTGGAGGGGGAAAAAGAGACCCAGTACTTC
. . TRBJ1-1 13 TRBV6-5 CASSFTDGVEAFF TGTGCCAGCAGTTTTACCGACGGGGTTGAAGCTTTCTTT
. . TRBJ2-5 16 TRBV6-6 CASSYSIAASGETQYF TGTGCCAGCAGTTACTCGATTGCTGCTTCCGGGGAGACCCAGTACTTC
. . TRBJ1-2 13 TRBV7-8 CASSPGDNWGYTF TGTGCCAGCAGCCCCGGGGACAACTGGGGCTACACCTTC
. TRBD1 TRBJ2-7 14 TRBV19 CASSPGQHSYEQYF TGTGCCAGTAGCCCGGGACAGCACTCCTACGAGCAGTACTTC
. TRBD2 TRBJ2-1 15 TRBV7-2 CASRPTSGRYNEQFF TGTGCCAGCAGACCGACTAGCGGGAGGTACAATGAGCAGTTCTTC
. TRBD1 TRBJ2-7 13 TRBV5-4 CASSVDRAYEQYF TGTGCCAGCAGCGTCGACAGGGCCTACGAGCAGTACTTC
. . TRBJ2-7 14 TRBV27 CASSPRDGSYEQYF TGTGCCAGCAGTCCCCGGGACGGGAGTTACGAGCAGTACTTC
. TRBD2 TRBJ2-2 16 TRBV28 CASYGGLAVNTGELFF TGTGCCTCTTATGGCGGACTAGCGGTTAACACCGGGGAGCTGTTTTTT
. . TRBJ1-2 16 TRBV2 CASTLPRVGSNYGYTF TGTGCCAGCACCCTCCCCAGGGTGGGTTCTAACTATGGCTACACCTTC
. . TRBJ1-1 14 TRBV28 CASSSQARGTEAFF TGTGCCAGCAGTTCACAGGCCCGAGGGACTGAAGCTTTCTTT
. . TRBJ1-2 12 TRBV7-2 CASSFGHYGYTF TGTGCCAGCAGCTTTGGACACTATGGCTACACCTTC
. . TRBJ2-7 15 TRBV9 CASSVDPVRSYEQYF TGTGCCAGCAGCGTAGACCCAGTCCGCTCCTACGAGCAGTACTTC
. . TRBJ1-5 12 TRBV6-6 CASSQPNQPQHF TGTGCCAGCAGTCAACCAAATCAGCCCCAGCATTTT
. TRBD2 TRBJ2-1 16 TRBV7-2 CASSLRTSDLYNEQFF TGTGCCAGCAGCTTACGGACTAGCGATCTGTACAATGAGCAGTTCTTC
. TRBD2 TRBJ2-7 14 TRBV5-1 CASSFPGRGYEQYF TGCGCCAGCAGCTTCCCCGGGAGGGGCTACGAGCAGTACTTC
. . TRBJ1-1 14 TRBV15 CATSGRQLNTEAFF TGTGCCACCAGCGGGCGACAGCTGAACACTGAAGCTTTCTTT
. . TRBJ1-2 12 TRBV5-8 CASSLGRGGHTF TGTGCCAGCAGCTTGGGTAGGGGAGGCCACACCTTC
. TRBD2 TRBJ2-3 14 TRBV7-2 CASTGSAGADTQYF TGTGCCAGCACCGGATCGGCGGGAGCAGATACGCAGTATTTT
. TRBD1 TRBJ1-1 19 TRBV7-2 CASSSLIDDRGEMNTEAFF TGTGCCAGCAGCTCTCTTATAGATGACAGGGGGGAAATGAACACTGAAGCTTTCTTT
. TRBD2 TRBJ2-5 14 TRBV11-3 CASRFGLAGETQYF TGTGCCAGCAGATTTGGACTAGCGGGAGAGACCCAGTACTTC
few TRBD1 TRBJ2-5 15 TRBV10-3 CAISFQGQGGETQYF TGTGCCATCAGTTTCCAGGGACAGGGCGGGGAGACCCAGTACTTC
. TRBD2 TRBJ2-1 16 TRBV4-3 CASSQVRTSGRSEQFF TGCGCCAGCAGCCAAGTTAGGACTAGCGGGAGGAGTGAGCAGTTCTTC
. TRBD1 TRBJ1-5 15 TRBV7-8 CASSLERQGNQPQHF TGTGCCAGCAGCTTAGAGAGACAGGGGAATCAGCCCCAGCATTTT
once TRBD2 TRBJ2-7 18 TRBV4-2 CASSRGGTSGSYSYEQYF TGTGCCAGCAGCCGCGGGGGGACTAGCGGGAGCTACTCCTACGAGCAGTACTTC
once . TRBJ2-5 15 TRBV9 CASSVVIGVAETQYF TGTGCCAGCAGCGTAGTGATTGGTGTTGCGGAGACCCAGTACTTC
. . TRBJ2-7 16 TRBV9 CASSATGAGAPYEQYF TGTGCCAGCAGCGCAACAGGGGCGGGGGCCCCCTACGAGCAGTACTTC
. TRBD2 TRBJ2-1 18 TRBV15 CATSRGLAGVFSYNEQFF TGTGCCACCAGCAGAGGCCTAGCGGGTGTCTTCTCCTACAATGAGCAGTTCTTC
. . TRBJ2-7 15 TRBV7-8 CASSLIGGGTYEQYF TGTGCCAGCAGCTTAATAGGAGGGGGGACCTACGAGCAGTACTTC
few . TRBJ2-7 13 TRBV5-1 CASGIEGIYEQYF TGCGCCAGCGGTATAGAGGGGATCTACGAGCAGTACTTC
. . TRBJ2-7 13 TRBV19 CASSAGVNYEQYF TGTGCCAGTAGTGCAGGGGTCAACTACGAGCAGTACTTC
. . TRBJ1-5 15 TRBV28 CASSLPGWRNQPQHF TGTGCCAGCAGTTTACCCGGGTGGAGGAATCAGCCCCAGCATTTT
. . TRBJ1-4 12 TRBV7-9 CASSFSGEKLFF TGTGCCAGCAGCTTTTCCGGTGAAAAACTGTTTTTT
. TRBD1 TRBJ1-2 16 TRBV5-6 CASSLLTGEDNYGYTF TGTGCCAGCAGCTTACTGACAGGGGAGGATAACTATGGCTACACCTTC
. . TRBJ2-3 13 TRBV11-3 CASSLRYADTQYF TGTGCCAGCAGCTTACGTTACGCAGATACGCAGTATTTT
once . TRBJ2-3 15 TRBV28 CASSWGGGREDTQYF TGTGCCAGCAGTTGGGGAGGGGGCAGGGAAGATACGCAGTATTTT
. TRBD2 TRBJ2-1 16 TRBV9 CASSVAPVAGDNEQFF TGTGCCAGCAGCGTAGCTCCGGTAGCGGGAGATAATGAGCAGTTCTTC
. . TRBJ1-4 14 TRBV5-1 CASSADSTNEKLFF TGCGCCAGCAGCGCCGACTCAACTAATGAAAAACTGTTTTTT
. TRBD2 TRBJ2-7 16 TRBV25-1 CASSGNSAGVDDEQYF TGTGCCAGCAGTGGAAACTCAGCGGGAGTCGACGACGAGCAGTACTTC